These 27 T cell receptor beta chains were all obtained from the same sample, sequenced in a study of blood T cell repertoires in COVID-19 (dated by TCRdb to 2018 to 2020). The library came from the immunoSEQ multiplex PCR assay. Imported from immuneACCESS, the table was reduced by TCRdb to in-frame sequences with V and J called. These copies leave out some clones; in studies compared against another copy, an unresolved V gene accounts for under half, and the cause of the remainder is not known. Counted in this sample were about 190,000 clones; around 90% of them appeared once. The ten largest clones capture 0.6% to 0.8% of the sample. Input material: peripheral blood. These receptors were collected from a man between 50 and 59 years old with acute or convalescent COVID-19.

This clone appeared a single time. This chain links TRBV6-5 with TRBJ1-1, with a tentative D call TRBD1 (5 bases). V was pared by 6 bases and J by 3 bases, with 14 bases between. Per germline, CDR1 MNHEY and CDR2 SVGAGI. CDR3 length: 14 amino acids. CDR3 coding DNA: TGTGCCAGCAGCCACGTAGGGGTCCACACTGAAGCTTTCTTT. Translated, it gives CASSHVGVHTEAFF.

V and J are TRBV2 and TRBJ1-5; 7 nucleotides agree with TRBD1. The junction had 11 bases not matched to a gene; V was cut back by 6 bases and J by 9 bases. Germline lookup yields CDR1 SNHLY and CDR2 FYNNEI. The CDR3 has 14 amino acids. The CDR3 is CASRGAGGELPQHF. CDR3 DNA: TGTGCCAGCAGGGGGGCAGGGGGTGAGTTGCCCCAGCATTTT.

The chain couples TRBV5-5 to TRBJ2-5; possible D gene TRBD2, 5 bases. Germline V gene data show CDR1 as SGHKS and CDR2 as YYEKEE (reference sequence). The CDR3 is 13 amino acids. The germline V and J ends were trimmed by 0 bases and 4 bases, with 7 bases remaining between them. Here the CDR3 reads CASSLVAGETQYF. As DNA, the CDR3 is TGTGCCAGCAGCTTGGTTGCGGGAGAGACCCAGTACTTC.

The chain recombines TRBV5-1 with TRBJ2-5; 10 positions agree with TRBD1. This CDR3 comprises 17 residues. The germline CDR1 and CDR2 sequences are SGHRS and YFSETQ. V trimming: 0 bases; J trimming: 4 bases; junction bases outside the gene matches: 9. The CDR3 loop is CASSLGGDRGRRETQYF. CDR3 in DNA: TGCGCCAGCAGCTTGGGAGGTGACAGGGGGCGTCGAGAGACCCAGTACTTC.

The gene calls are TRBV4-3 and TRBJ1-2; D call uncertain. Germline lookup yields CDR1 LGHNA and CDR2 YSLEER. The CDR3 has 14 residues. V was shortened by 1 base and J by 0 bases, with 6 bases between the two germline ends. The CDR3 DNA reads TGCGCCAGCAGCCAAGCAGGCGCTAACTATGGCTACACCTTC. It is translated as CASSQAGANYGYTF.

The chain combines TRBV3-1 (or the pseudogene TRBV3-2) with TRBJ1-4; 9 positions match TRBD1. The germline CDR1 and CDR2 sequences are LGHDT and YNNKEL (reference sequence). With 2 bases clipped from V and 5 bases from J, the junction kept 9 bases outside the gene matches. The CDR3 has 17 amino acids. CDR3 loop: CASSQWNPGTGNEKLFF. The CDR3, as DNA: TGTGCCAGCAGCCAATGGAATCCCGGGACAGGGAATGAAAAACTGTTTTTT.

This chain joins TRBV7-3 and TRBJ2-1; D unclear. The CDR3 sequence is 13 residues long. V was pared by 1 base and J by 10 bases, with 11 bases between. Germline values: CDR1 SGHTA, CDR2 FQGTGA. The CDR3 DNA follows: TGTGCCAGCAGCTTAATTCACTCCGGGGAGCAGTTCTTC. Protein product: CASSLIHSGEQFF.

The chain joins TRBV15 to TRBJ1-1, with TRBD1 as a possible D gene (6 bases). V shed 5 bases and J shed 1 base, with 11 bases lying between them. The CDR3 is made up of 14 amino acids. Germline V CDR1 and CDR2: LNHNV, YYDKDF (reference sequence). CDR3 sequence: CATSGTQANTEAFF. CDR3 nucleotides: TGTGCCACCAGCGGGACACAGGCGAACACTGAAGCTTTCTTT. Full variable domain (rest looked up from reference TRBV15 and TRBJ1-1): DAMVIQNPRYQVTQFGKPVTLSCSQTLNHNVMYWYQQKSSQAPKLLFHYYDKDFNNEADTPDNFQSRRPNTSFCFLDIRSPGLGDTAMYLCATSGTQANTEAFFGQGTRLTVV.

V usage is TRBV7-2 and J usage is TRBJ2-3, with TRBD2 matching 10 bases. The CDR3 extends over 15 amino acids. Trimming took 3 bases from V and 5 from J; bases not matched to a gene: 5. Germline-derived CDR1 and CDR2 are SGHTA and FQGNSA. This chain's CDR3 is CASSFFTSGKDTQYF. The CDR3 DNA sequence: TGTGCCAGCAGCTTCTTCACTAGCGGGAAAGATACGCAGTATTTT. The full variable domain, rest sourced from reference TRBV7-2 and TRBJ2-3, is GAGVSQSPSNKVTEKGKDVELRCDPISGHTALYWYRQSLGQGLEFLIYFQGNSAPDKSGLPSDRFSAERTGGSVSTLTIQRTQQEDSAVYLCASSFFTSGKDTQYFGPGTRLTVL.

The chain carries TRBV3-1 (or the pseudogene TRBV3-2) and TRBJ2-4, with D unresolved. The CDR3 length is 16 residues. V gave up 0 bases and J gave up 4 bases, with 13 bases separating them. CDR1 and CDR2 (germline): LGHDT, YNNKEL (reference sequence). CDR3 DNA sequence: TGTGCCAGCAGCCAAGATCCCCGACTTGTAAAAAACATTCAGTACTTC. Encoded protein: CASSQDPRLVKNIQYF.

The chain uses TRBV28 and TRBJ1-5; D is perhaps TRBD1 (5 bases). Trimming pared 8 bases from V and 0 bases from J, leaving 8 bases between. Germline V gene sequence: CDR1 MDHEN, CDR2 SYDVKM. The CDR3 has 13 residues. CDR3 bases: TGTGCCAGCGACAGTAATAGCAATCAGCCCCAGCATTTT. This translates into CASDSNSNQPQHF.

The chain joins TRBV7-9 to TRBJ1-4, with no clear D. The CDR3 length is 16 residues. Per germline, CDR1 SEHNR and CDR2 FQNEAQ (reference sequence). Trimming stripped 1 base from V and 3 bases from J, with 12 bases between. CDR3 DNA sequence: TGTGCCAGCAGCTTAGAACTAGGACCGGCTAATGAAAAACTGTTTTTT. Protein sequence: CASSLELGPANEKLFF. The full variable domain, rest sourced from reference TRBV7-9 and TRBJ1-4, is DTGVSQNPRHKITKRGQNVTFRCDPISEHNRLYWYRQTLGQGPEFLTYFQNEAQLEKSRLLSDRFSAERPKGSFSTLEIQRTEQGDSAMYLCASSLELGPANEKLFFGSGTQLSVL.

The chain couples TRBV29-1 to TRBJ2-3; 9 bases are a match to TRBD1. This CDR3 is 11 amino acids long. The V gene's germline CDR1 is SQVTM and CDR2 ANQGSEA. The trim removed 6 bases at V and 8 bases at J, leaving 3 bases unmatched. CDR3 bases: TGCAGCGTGGACAGGGGTCTTACGCAGTATTTT. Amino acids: CSVDRGLTQYF.

This CDR3 reads CASSWGGANEKLFF. DNA of the CDR3: TGTGCCAGCAGCTGGGGGGGAGCTAATGAAAAACTGTTTTTT. The V and J genes are TRBV7-2 and TRBJ1-4; maybe TRBD1 (5 bases). The CDR3 is 14 residues long. The ends were cut back, 4 bases at V and 3 bases at J, with 9 bases in the middle. Germline V gene data show CDR1 as SGHTA and CDR2 as FQGNSA.

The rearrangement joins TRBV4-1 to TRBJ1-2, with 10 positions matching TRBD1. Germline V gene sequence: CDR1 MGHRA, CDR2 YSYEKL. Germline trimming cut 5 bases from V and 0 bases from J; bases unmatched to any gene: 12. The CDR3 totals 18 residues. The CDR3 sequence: CASSDRDRGSWANYGYTF. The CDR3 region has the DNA TGCGCCAGCAGCGACCGGGACAGGGGCAGTTGGGCTAACTATGGCTACACCTTC.

The CDR3 reads CASSHFGASGGASYEQYF. Here the CDR3 DNA reads TGTGCCAGCAGCCACTTTGGGGCTAGCGGGGGAGCCTCCTACGAGCAGTACTTC. The chain joins TRBV4-2 to TRBJ2-7; TRBD2 aligns across 10 bases. Germline V gene data show CDR1 as LGHNA and CDR2 as YNFKEQ. This CDR3 is built from 18 residues. Trimming at V came to 3 bases and at J to 0 bases, leaving 11 bases not matched to a gene.

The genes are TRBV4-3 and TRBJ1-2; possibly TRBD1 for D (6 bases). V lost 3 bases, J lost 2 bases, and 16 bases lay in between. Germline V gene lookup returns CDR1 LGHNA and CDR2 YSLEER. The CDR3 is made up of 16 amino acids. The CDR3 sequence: CASSQSGGAPNYGYTF. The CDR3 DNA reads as TGCGCCAGCAGCCAGTCTGGGGGCGCTCCCAACTATGGCTACACCTTC.

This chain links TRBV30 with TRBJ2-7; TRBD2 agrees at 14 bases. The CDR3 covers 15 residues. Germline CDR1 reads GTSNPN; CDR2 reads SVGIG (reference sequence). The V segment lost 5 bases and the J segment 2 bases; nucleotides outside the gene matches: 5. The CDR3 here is CAWDAGLAGAYEQYF. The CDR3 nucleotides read TGTGCCTGGGATGCGGGACTAGCGGGAGCCTACGAGCAGTACTTC.

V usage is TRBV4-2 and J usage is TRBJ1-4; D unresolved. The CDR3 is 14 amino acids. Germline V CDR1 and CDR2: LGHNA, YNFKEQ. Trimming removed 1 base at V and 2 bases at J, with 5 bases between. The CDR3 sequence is CASSQGRTNEKLFF. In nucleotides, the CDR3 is TGTGCCAGCAGCCAAGGGAGGACTAATGAAAAACTGTTTTTT.

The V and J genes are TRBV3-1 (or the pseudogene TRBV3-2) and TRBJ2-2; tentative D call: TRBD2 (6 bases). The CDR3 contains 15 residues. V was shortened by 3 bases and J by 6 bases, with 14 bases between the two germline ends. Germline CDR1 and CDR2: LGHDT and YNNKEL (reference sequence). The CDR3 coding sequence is TGTGCCAGCAGCCAGACCAGGAGGGCGGCCGGGGAGCTGTTTTTT. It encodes CASSQTRRAAGELFF.

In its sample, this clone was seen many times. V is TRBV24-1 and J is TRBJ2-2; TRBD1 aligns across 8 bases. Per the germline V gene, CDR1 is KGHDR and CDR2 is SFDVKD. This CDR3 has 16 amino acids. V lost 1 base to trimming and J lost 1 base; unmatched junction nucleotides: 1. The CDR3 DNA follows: TGTGCCACCAGTGATTTCGGGACAGGGAACACCGGGGAGCTGTTTTTT. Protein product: CATSDFGTGNTGELFF.

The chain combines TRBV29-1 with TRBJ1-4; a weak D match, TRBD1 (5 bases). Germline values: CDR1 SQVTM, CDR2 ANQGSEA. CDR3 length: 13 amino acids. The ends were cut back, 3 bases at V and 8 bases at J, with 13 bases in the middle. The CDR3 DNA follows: TGCAGCGTTGACGGGACTGGCGGGGAAAAACTGTTTTTT. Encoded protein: CSVDGTGGEKLFF.

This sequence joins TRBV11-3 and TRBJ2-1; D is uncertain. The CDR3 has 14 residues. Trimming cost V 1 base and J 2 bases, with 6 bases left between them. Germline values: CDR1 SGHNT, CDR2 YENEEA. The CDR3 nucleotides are TGTGCCAGCAGCTTAGCACGGGCCTACAATGAGCAGTTCTTC. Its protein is CASSLARAYNEQFF.

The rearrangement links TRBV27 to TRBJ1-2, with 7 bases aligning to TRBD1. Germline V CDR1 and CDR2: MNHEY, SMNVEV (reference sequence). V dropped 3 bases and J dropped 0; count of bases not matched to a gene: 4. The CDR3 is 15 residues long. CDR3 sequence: CASSFRDSTNYGYTF. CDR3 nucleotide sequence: TGTGCCAGCAGTTTTAGGGACAGTACTAACTATGGCTACACCTTC.

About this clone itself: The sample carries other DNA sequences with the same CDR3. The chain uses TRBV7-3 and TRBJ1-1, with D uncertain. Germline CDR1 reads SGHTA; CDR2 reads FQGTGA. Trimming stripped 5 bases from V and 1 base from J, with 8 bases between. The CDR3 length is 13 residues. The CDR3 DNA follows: TGTGCCAGCAGCCGACAACCGAACACTGAAGCTTTCTTT. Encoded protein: CASSRQPNTEAFF.

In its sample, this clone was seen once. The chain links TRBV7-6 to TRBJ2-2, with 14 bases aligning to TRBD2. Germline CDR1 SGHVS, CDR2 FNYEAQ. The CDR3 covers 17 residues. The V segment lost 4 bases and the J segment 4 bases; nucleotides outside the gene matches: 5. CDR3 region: CASSSGTSGRFTGELFF. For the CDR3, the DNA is TGTGCCAGCAGCTCTGGGACTAGCGGGAGATTCACCGGGGAGCTGTTTTTT.

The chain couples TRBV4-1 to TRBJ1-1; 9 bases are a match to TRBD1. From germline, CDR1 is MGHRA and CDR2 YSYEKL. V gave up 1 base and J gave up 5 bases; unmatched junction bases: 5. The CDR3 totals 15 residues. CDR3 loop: CASSQGDRAGTEAFF. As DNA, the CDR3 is TGCGCCAGCAGCCAAGGGGACAGGGCTGGAACTGAAGCTTTCTTT.